This TCR beta chain was obtained from a study of blood T cell repertoires in COVID-19 (TCRdb year 2020). Describing the broader study: Collaborator samples came from the United States, Italy and Spain and covered acute and convalescent phases of COVID-19. The material from the prospective study consisted of cDNA or gDNA derived from T cells, B-cell-depleted T cells, or PBMCs. Deeply sampled blood TCRbeta repertoires from subjects exposed to, actively infected with, or recovered from COVID-19 were included in the dataset. The repertoires were released in a freely available public database intended as a resource for research on the immune response to SARS-CoV-2. Samples came from the ongoing ImmuneRACE study (first 160 participants) plus 1,254 subjects from 6 global collaborators. The sample metadata nearly always contained a de-identified subject ID, COVID-19 status, age in years and sex. Where available, HLA class I and class II types were taken from metadata supplied by the sample provider and were not determined by assay-based typing.

The CDR3, cysteine through phenylalanine, is 14 amino acids long. Of all the DNA, just the CDR3 is kept, 42 bases in frame from base 1. Relative to germline, V is missing 1 base and J is missing 2 bases, with 2 bases of the junction outside any gene match. The germline V gene (reference sequence) supplies CDR1 LNHNV and CDR2 YYDKDF. To note about this clone: Its antigen is still unknown. No qualities accompany the bases; no much larger clone lies one base away.

The collaborating institutions used their own protocols to collect whole blood in K2EDTA tubes. For TCRbeta analysis, collaborators shipped samples in one of three forms: frozen whole blood, isolated PBMCs, or DNA extracted from either of those sample types. Overall study outcomes, separate from this receptor: How much clinical and demographic metadata was included differed by source and by participant, and the metadata was provided uncurated.

TCRbeta CDR3 regions were amplified from genomic DNA by means of the immunoSEQ Assay, a bias-controlled multiplex PCR. In the source study's methods: The number of nucleated cells in each sample was estimated from the amplification of reference gene primers within the assay. Sequence reads were collapsed and filtered to measure the absolute abundance of every unique TCRbeta CDR3 rearrangement. For each sample, productive Simpson clonality was calculated as the square root of Simpson's diversity index across productive rearrangements. The table comes from immuneACCESS by way of TCRdb, which keeps in-frame sequences with V and J called. Part of the clones is missing from these tables; in studies checked, under half for an unresolved V gene and the rest for unknown reasons. Clone size and V and J calls were adopted from that table, with D and trimming inferred from the DNA. This sample gives roughly 200,000 clones in total; almost 90% of them show up just once. The ten largest account for 1.5% to 2% of the sample.

The sequence is built from TRBV15 and TRBJ2-7, with 7 bases in between that match TRBD2. Sequenced input: peripheral blood. The TCR originated in a man younger than 35 with active or convalescent COVID-19. The CDR3 protein: CATSRGSGAYEQYF. The nucleotides are TGTGCCACCAGCAGAGGCAGCGGGGCCTACGAGCAGTACTTC.